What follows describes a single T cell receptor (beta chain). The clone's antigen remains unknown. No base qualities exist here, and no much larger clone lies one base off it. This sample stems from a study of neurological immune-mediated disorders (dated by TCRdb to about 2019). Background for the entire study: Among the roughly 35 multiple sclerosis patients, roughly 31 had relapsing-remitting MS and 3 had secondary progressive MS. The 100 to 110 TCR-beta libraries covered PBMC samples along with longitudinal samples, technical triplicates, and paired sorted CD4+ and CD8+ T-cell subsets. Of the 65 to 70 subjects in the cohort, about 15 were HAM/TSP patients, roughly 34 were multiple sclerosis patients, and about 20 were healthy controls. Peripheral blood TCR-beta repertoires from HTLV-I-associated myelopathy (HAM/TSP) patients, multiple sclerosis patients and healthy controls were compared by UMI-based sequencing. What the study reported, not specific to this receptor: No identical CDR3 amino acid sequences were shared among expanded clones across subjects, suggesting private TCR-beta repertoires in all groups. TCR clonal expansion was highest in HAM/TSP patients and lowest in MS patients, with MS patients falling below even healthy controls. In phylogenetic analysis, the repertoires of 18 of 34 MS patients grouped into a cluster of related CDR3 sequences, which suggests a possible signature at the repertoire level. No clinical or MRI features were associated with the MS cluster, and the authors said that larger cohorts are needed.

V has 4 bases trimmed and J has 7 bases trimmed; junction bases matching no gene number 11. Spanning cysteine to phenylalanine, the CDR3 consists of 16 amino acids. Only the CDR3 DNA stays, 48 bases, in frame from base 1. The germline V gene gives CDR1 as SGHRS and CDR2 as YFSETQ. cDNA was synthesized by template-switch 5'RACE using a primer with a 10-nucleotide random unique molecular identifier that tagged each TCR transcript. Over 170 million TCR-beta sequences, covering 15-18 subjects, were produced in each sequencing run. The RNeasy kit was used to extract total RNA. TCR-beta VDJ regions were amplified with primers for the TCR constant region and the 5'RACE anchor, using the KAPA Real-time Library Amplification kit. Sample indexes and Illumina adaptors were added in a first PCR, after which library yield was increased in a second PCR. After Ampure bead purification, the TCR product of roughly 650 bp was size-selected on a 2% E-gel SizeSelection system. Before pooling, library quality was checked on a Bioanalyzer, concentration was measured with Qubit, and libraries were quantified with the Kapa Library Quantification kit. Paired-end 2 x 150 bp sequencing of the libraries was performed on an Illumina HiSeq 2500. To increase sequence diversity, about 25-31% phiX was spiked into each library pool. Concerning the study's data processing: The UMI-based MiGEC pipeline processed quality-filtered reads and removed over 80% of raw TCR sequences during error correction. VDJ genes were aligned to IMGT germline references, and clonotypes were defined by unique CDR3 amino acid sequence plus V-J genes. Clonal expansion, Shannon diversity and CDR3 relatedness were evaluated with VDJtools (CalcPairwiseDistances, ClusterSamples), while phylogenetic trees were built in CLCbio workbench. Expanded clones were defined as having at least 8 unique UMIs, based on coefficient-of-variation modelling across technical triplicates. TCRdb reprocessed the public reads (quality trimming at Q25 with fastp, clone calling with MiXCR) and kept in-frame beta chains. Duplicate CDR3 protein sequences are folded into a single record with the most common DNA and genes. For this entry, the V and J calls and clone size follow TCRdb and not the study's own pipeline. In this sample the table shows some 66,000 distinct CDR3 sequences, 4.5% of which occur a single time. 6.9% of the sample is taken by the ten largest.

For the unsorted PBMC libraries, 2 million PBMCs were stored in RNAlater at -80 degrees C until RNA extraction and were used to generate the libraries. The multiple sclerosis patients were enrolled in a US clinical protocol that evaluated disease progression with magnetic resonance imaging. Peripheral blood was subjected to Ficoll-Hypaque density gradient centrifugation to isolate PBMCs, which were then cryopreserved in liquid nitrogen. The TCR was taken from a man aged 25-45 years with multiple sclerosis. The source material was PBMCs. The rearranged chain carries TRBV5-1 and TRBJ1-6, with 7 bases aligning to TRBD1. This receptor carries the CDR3 CASSLTEQGRNSPLHF. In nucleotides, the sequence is TGCGCCAGCAGCCTTACAGAACAGGGGAGGAATTCACCCCTCCACTTT. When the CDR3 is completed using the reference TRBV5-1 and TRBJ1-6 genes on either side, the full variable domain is KAGVTQTPRYLIKTRGQQVTLSCSPISGHRSVSWYQQTPGQGLQFLFEYFSETQRNKGNFPGRFSGRQFSNSRSEMNVSTLELGDSALYLCASSLTEQGRNSPLHFGNGTRLTVT.